Listed below are T cell receptor beta chains from one sample, sequenced in a study of T cells in localized non-small cell lung cancer. The protocol was immunoSEQ multiplex PCR, while the TCRdb copy is restricted to in-frame clones and leaves out a portion. The sample lists roughly 2,700 clones, around 42% occurring once. The specimen was lung tumor tissue, collected before any cancer treatment. These receptors were collected from a male donor older than 55 with stage I squamous cell lung carcinoma. Each CDR3 is given with its conserved first and last residue. The D gene is left open where the match is weak. Clone size, where shown, is once, few, many, or a class for clones that have expanded.

>-|TRBV6-8|14|-|TRBJ2-2
CVSLRNPSTGELFF
TGTGTCAGCCTCCGGAACCCATCAACCGGGGAGCTGTTTTTT
>once|TRBV30|13|-|TRBJ2-7
CAWSFGGNREQYF
TGTGCCTGGAGTTTTGGCGGGAACCGCGAGCAGTACTTC
>-|TRBV18|12|-|TRBJ2-5
CASSPLQETQYF
TGTGCCAGCTCACCACTCCAAGAGACCCAGTACTTC
>few|TRBV2|14|-|TRBJ1-4
CASRNRVGNEKLFF
TGTGCCAGCAGAAACAGGGTTGGTAATGAAAAACTGTTTTTT
>few|TRBV9|14|-|TRBJ1-1
CASSGSRAGEKAFF
TGTGCCAGCAGCGGCTCCCGGGCGGGGGAAAAAGCTTTCTTT
>few|TRBV6-8|12|-|TRBJ1-2
CASSPKAYGYTF
TGTGCCAGCAGCCCAAAAGCATATGGCTACACCTTC
>few|TRBV18|15|-|TRBJ2-1
CASSPGRDSYNEQFF
TGTGCCAGCTCACCAGGACGGGATTCCTACAATGAGCAGTTCTTC
>-|TRBV19|13|-|TRBJ2-7
CALPARSSYEQYF
TGTGCCCTCCCCGCGCGGAGCTCCTACGAGCAGTACTTC
>-|TRBV30|12|-|TRBJ1-1
CAWILRGTEAFF
TGTGCCTGGATACTTCGGGGCACTGAAGCTTTCTTT
>-|TRBV14|12|-|TRBJ1-2
CASSPTLGDYTF
TGTGCCAGCAGCCCTACCCTGGGGGACTACACCTTC
>-|TRBV14|15|-|TRBJ1-1
CASNPFTGWDTEAFF
TGTGCCAGCAACCCTTTCACAGGGTGGGACACTGAAGCTTTCTTT
>few|TRBV11-3|15|TRBD2|TRBJ2-1
CASSLGTSGSNEQFF
TGTGCCAGCAGCTTAGGGACTAGCGGGAGCAATGAGCAGTTCTTC
>-|TRBV18|13|-|TRBJ1-2
CASSSDRNYGYTF
TGTGCCAGCTCATCAGACAGGAACTATGGCTACACCTTC
>medium-sized|TRBV11-3|16|TRBD2|TRBJ2-7
CASSLPVAGSSYEQYF
TGTGCCAGCAGCTTACCGGTAGCGGGGAGCTCCTACGAGCAGTACTTC
>-|TRBV11-3|15|TRBD2|TRBJ2-1
CASSLQAGFYNEQFF
TGTGCCAGCAGCTTACAAGCGGGATTCTACAATGAGCAGTTCTTC
>-|TRBV4-1|13|-|TRBJ2-2
CASSQANYGELFF
TGCGCCAGCAGCCAAGCGAACTACGGGGAGCTGTTTTTT
>once|TRBV18|19|TRBD1|TRBJ2-2
CASSLSRGQGASVDGELFF
TGTGCCAGCTCACTGTCCCGAGGACAGGGGGCCTCCGTGGACGGGGAGCTGTTTTTT
>medium-sized|TRBV4-1|15|-|TRBJ1-5
CASSQGLRGGQPQHF
TGCGCCAGCAGCCAAGGTCTTAGGGGTGGTCAGCCCCAGCATTTT
>-|TRBV25-1|13|TRBD1|TRBJ2-2
CASTGQGIGELFF
TGTGCCAGCACGGGACAGGGAATCGGGGAGCTGTTTTTT
>few|TRBV29-1|13|-|TRBJ1-1
CSALQVTNTEAFF
TGCAGCGCCTTACAGGTTACAAACACTGAAGCTTTCTTT
>few|TRBV6-8|15|-|TRBJ2-1
CASSSLPGTYNEQFF
TGTGCCAGCAGTTCCCTCCCCGGGACCTACAATGAGCAGTTCTTC
>-|TRBV6-8|14|TRBD1|TRBJ1-1
CASSFQGARTEAFF
TGTGCCAGCAGTTTTCAGGGGGCGCGGACTGAAGCTTTCTTT
>-|TRBV6-8|14|-|TRBJ1-1
CANQRGGENTEAFF
TGTGCCAACCAACGGGGGGGCGAGAACACTGAAGCTTTCTTT
>few|TRBV11-3|14|TRBD1|TRBJ2-7
CASSATGVPYEQYF
TGTGCCAGCAGCGCGACAGGGGTGCCCTACGAGCAGTACTTC
>-|TRBV29-1|14|TRBD2|TRBJ2-2
CSAILAGNTGELFF
TGCAGCGCCATACTAGCGGGAAACACCGGGGAGCTGTTTTTT
>few|TRBV9|13|-|TRBJ2-7
CASNNDFRYEQYF
TGTGCCAGCAACAACGACTTTCGCTACGAGCAGTACTTC
>-|TRBV14|16|TRBD1|TRBJ2-7
CASSHTGGHISYEQYF
TGTGCCAGCAGCCACACAGGGGGCCATATCTCCTACGAGCAGTACTTC
>few|TRBV29-1|14|-|TRBJ1-2
CSAGEREGKDGYTF
TGCAGCGCCGGAGAGAGGGAGGGGAAGGATGGCTACACCTTC
>-|TRBV28|16|-|TRBJ1-5
CASLPSVGFSNQPQHF
TGTGCCAGCCTCCCCTCTGTCGGTTTTAGCAATCAGCCCCAGCATTTT
>-|TRBV9|15|-|TRBJ2-1
CASSERGTSYNEQFF
TGTGCCAGCAGTGAAAGGGGGACCTCCTACAATGAGCAGTTCTTC
>-|TRBV10-2|14|-|TRBJ2-1
CASRASGPYNEQFF
TGCGCCAGCCGGGCCTCTGGTCCCTACAATGAGCAGTTCTTC
>medium-sized|TRBV6-7|11|-|TRBJ2-2
CASSPTGELFF
TGTGCCAGCAGTCCGACCGGGGAGCTGTTTTTT
>large|TRBV9|14|-|TRBJ2-1
CASSVGGAWNEQFF
TGTGCCAGCAGCGTAGGGGGCGCTTGGAATGAGCAGTTCTTC
>few|TRBV18|13|-|TRBJ2-4
CASLQGRQNIQYF
TGTGCCAGCTTACAGGGAAGGCAAAACATTCAGTACTTC
>-|TRBV6-8|15|TRBD1|TRBJ2-7
CASKGHRGPLSEQYF
TGTGCCAGCAAGGGACACAGGGGCCCTCTATCCGAGCAGTACTTC
>few|TRBV11-3|14|-|TRBJ1-1
CASSLSGFKTEAFF
TGTGCCAGCAGCTTGAGTGGGTTTAAGACTGAAGCTTTCTTT
>-|TRBV18|15|TRBD2|TRBJ2-3
CASSPTSGYTDTQYF
TGTGCCAGCTCTCCTACTAGCGGGTACACAGATACGCAGTATTTT
>-|TRBV30|15|-|TRBJ2-3
CAWSAGGSGADTQYF
TGTGCCTGGAGTGCCGGAGGGAGTGGTGCAGATACGCAGTATTTT
>few|TRBV6-8|15|TRBD2|TRBJ2-1
CASGRRSGGTNEQFF
TGTGCCAGCGGGCGTAGGAGCGGGGGGACCAATGAGCAGTTCTTC
>-|TRBV6-8|13|-|TRBJ1-4
CASTDGTNEKLFF
TGTGCCAGCACTGACGGGACTAATGAAAAACTGTTTTTT
>-|TRBV30|12|TRBD2|TRBJ2-2
CAWQGGPGELFF
TGTGCCTGGCAGGGAGGGCCCGGGGAGCTGTTTTTT
>-|TRBV19|13|TRBD1|TRBJ1-1
CASRRQGYTEAFF
TGTGCCAGTCGACGACAGGGCTACACTGAAGCTTTCTTT
>-|TRBV14|13|-|TRBJ2-7
CASSQDVPTEQYF
TGTGCCAGCAGCCAAGATGTTCCTACCGAGCAGTACTTC
>-|TRBV28|13|-|TRBJ1-1
CASSLRQYTEAFF
TGTGCCAGCAGTTTGCGCCAGTACACTGAAGCTTTCTTT
>-|TRBV6-8|12|-|TRBJ2-7
CASSSQGYEQYF
TGTGCCAGCAGTTCACAGGGCTACGAGCAGTACTTC
>-|TRBV11-3|19|TRBD1|TRBJ2-7
CASSPTPGQGLLKTYEQYF
TGTGCCAGCAGTCCTACCCCGGGACAGGGGCTACTGAAAACCTACGAGCAGTACTTC
>-|TRBV19|11|-|TRBJ1-2
CASSMDYGYTF
TGTGCCAGTAGTATGGACTATGGCTACACCTTC
>-|TRBV28|12|-|TRBJ1-1
CASRWGGTEAFF
TGTGCCAGCAGGTGGGGTGGCACTGAAGCTTTCTTT
>-|TRBV25-1|15|-|TRBJ1-1
CASSEGVFTGTEAFF
TGTGCCAGCAGTGAAGGGGTCTTTACGGGGACTGAAGCTTTCTTT
>-|TRBV6-8|14|TRBD2|TRBJ2-1
CASYQTSGKNEQFF
TGTGCCAGCTATCAAACTAGCGGGAAAAATGAGCAGTTCTTC